The 21 T cell receptor beta chains presented below share a single source sample, sequenced in a study of blood T cells in healthy people across ages. For the second PCR, which ran for 7 to 11 cycles, a sample-barcoded 5' primer and a J-beta primer mix were used. TCRdb reprocessed the 5' RACE reads via MiXCR and lists one record per CDR3 protein. In the table there are fewer than 2,000,000 distinct CDR3 sequences, around 42% of which are singletons. The sample was blood. Receptors originate from a human donor in good health.

The chain has TRBV7-2 and TRBJ1-2, with D possibly being TRBD1 (6 bases). CDR3 length: 16 residues. CDR1 is SGHTA, CDR2 FQGNSA, per germline. Trimming left V 3 bases short and J 4 bases short, with 18 bases between. DNA of the CDR3: TGTGCCAGCAGCTTGACGGCGGAGAAGGGGGTCTATGGCTACACCTTC. This gives the protein CASSLTAEKGVYGYTF.

This chain links TRBV29-1 with TRBJ1-2; D ambiguous. The ends were cut back, 3 bases at V and 4 bases at J, with 12 bases in the middle. The germline V gene encodes CDR1 SQVTM and CDR2 ANQGSEA. The CDR3 contains 13 residues. CDR3 DNA sequence: TGCAGCGTTGATTCTGGGGATGGCTATGGCTACACCTTC. The encoded protein is CSVDSGDGYGYTF.

The chain combines TRBV5-1 with TRBJ2-1, with D unresolved. This CDR3 spans 13 amino acids. Germline V gene sequence: CDR1 SGHRS, CDR2 YFSETQ. V was trimmed by 0 bases and J by 10 bases, leaving 11 bases between them. DNA of the CDR3: TGCGCCAGCAGCTTGGATCTATTCCGCGAGCAGTTCTTC. Translated: CASSLDLFREQFF.

The chain has TRBV2 and TRBJ2-5, with TRBD2 matching over 10 bases. In germline, CDR1 is SNHLY, CDR2 FYNNEI. The trim removed 4 bases at V and 2 bases at J, leaving 4 bases unmatched. The CDR3 runs to 15 residues. Here the CDR3 reads CASSVGTSVQETQYF. CDR3 coding DNA: TGTGCCAGCAGTGTAGGGACTAGCGTTCAAGAGACCCAGTACTTC.

V is TRBV7-9 and J is TRBJ2-7, with a tentative D call TRBD2 (6 bases). CDR1 is SEHNR, CDR2 FQNEAQ, per germline (reference sequence). The CDR3 runs to 15 residues. Trimming shortened V by 6 bases and J by 0 bases, and 15 bases separated the two germline ends. CDR3 bases: TGTGCCAGCAGTCCCGGGGGTTACAGCTCCTACGAGCAGTACTTC. This codes for CASSPGGYSSYEQYF.

The chain couples TRBV7-3 to TRBJ2-6; D unclear. Per germline, CDR1 SGHTA and CDR2 FQGTGA. Trimming left V 6 bases short and J 0 bases short, with 12 bases between. The CDR3 totals 16 residues. CDR3 nucleotide sequence: TGTGCCAGCAGTCGTGGACGGGCCTCTGGGGCCAACGTCCTGACTTTC. Translating gives CASSRGRASGANVLTF.

The rearrangement links TRBV11-2 to TRBJ2-1, with 10 bases lining up with TRBD1. The germline CDR1 and CDR2 sequences are SGHAT and FQNNGV. The junction had 4 bases not matched to a gene; V was cut back by 7 bases and J by 4 bases. This CDR3 region has 14 residues. As DNA, the CDR3 is TGTGCCAGCAAGACAGGGGGCGGTTACAATGAGCAGTTCTTC. It codes for CASKTGGGYNEQFF. The full variable domain, completed using reference TRBV11-2 and TRBJ2-1, is EAGVAQSPRYKIIEKRQSVAFWCNPISGHATLYWYQQILGQGPKLLIQFQNNGVVDDSQLPKDRFSAERLKGVDSTLKIQPAKLEDSAVYLCASKTGGGYNEQFFGPGTRLTVL.

V is TRBV20-1 and J is TRBJ2-4; unclear D gene. In germline, CDR1 is DFQATT, CDR2 SNEGSKA (reference sequence). This CDR3 contains 11 residues. The V end lost 3 bases, the J end lost 13 bases, and 13 bases lay between the germline ends. The CDR3 bases are TGCAGTGCTAGTGAGGAATACGGGCAGTACTTC. Translated: CSASEEYGQYF.

The chain carries TRBV5-1 and TRBJ2-5, with 11 nucleotides matching TRBD2. Trimming took 2 bases from V and 2 from J; bases not matched to a gene: 14. Germline values: CDR1 SGHRS, CDR2 YFSETQ. This CDR3 region has 19 residues. This chain's CDR3 is CASSFFSTSGALRQETQYF. CDR3 nucleotide sequence: TGCGCCAGCAGCTTTTTCTCGACTAGCGGGGCGCTGCGTCAAGAGACCCAGTACTTC.

This chain connects TRBV28 to TRBJ2-1; a possible D gene is TRBD2 (7 bases). Trimming left V 6 bases short and J 2 bases short, with 17 bases between. There are 16 residues in the CDR3. The germline CDR1 and CDR2 sequences are MDHEN and SYDVKM. The CDR3 sequence: CASRGGGANPYNEQFF. The CDR3 region has the DNA TGTGCCAGCAGGGGGGGGGGCGCCAACCCCTACAATGAGCAGTTCTTC.

The V gene is TRBV7-2, the J gene TRBJ1-2; maybe TRBD1 (6 bases). This CDR3 region has 16 residues. CDR1 SGHTA and CDR2 FQGNSA come from the germline V gene. Trimming removed 4 bases from V and 5 bases from J, with 20 bases in between. The CDR3 DNA follows: TGTGCCAGCAGCTCCCCAACCCTTACCCAGGGGTATGGCTACACCTTC. It translates to CASSSPTLTQGYGYTF.

This clonotype was counted a few times. The genes are TRBV28 and TRBJ2-7; 9 bases fit TRBD1. V trimming: 6 bases; J trimming: 4 bases; junction bases outside the gene matches: 13. The CDR3 totals 16 residues. Germline V gene sequence: CDR1 MDHEN, CDR2 SYDVKM. The CDR3 reads CASRDYPGQGNYEQYF. The CDR3 DNA follows: TGTGCCAGCAGGGACTATCCGGGACAGGGCAATTACGAGCAGTACTTC. The whole variable domain, filled in from reference TRBV28 and TRBJ2-7, reads DVKVTQSSRYLVKRTGEKVFLECVQDMDHENMFWYRQDPGLGLRLIYFSYDVKMKEKGDIPEGYSVSREKKERFSLILESASTNQTSMYLCASRDYPGQGNYEQYFGPGTRLTVT.

The rearrangement uses TRBV5-1 and TRBJ1-1; no clear D gene. V was shortened by 4 bases and J by 1 base, with 11 bases between the two germline ends. The CDR3 length is 14 residues. Per the germline V gene, CDR1 is SGHRS and CDR2 is YFSETQ. CDR3 region: CASSRGFGNTEAFF. CDR3 nucleotide sequence: TGCGCCAGCAGCCGGGGATTCGGGAACACTGAAGCTTTCTTT.

The gene calls are TRBV25-1 and TRBJ1-1; weak D call: TRBD1 (5 bases). V lost 5 bases, J lost 1 base, and 11 bases lay in between. CDR1 and CDR2 (germline): MGHDK, SYGVNS. The CDR3 extends over 14 amino acids. The CDR3 bases are TGTGCCAGCAGTAATGCGGGACGGAACACTGAAGCTTTCTTT. It is translated as CASSNAGRNTEAFF.

This chain connects TRBV7-9 to TRBJ2-5; D gene ambiguous. The closer fit of TRBJ2-7 to the DNA end suggests the J call may be wrong. This CDR3 region has 16 residues. Germline CDR1 reads SEHNR; CDR2 reads FQNEAQ (reference sequence). CDR3 coding DNA: TGTGCCAGCAGCTTCTCCGATTCAGCTCTAGTCTACGAGCAGTACTTC. It encodes CASSFSDSALVYEQYF.

The V and J genes are TRBV10-3 and TRBJ1-6; D unclear. Trimming pared 3 bases from V and 14 bases from J, leaving 14 bases between. CDR1 ENHRY and CDR2 SYGVKD come from the germline V gene. This CDR3 has 13 residues. The CDR3 reads CAISDPTIEALHF. CDR3 nucleotide sequence: TGTGCCATCAGTGACCCAACAATCGAGGCCCTCCACTTT.

The rearrangement joins TRBV20-1 to TRBJ2-1; the match to TRBD2 covers 12 bases. The J call may be mistaken, given a closer DNA end match to TRBJ2-7. Germline assignment: CDR1 DFQATT and CDR2 SNEGSKA (reference sequence). This CDR3 region has 15 residues. The CDR3 DNA is TGCAGTGCTCCCCAGACTAGCGGGGGCTACAATGAGCAGTACTTC. Translating gives CSAPQTSGGYNEQYF.

The V gene is TRBV7-8, the J gene TRBJ1-2; no definite D call. Trimming removed 2 bases at V and 4 bases at J, with 11 bases between. The CDR3 spans 14 residues. Germline V lookup: CDR1 SGHVS, CDR2 FQNEAQ. CDR3 nucleotides: TGTGCCAGCAGCTTATACACAGAACCCTATGGCTACACCTTC. This translates into CASSLYTEPYGYTF.

This clonotype showed up just a few times. V gene TRBV20-1 combines with J gene TRBJ1-2, with TRBD1 identical over 7 bases. The CDR3 extends over 13 amino acids. Trimming at V came to 3 bases and at J to 4 bases, leaving 5 bases not matched to a gene. Germline lookup yields CDR1 DFQATT and CDR2 SNEGSKA (reference sequence). CDR3 protein: CSASGQVGYGYTF. CDR3 bases: TGCAGTGCTAGCGGACAGGTTGGCTATGGCTACACCTTC.

As to this clonotype: The junction departs from germline at one end; a sequencing error may be responsible. This chain uses TRBV27 with TRBJ1-2; D not certain. Germline assignment: CDR1 MNHEY and CDR2 SMNVEV (reference sequence). The length of the CDR3 is 13 residues. The CDR3: CASSFVANYGCTF. In nucleotides, the CDR3 is TGTGCCAGCAGTTTTGTAGCTAACTATGGCTGCACCTTC.

The chain recombines TRBV29-1 with TRBJ2-4, with D unclear. V shed 4 bases and J shed 1 base, with 14 bases lying between them. The CDR3 runs 15 residues. Germline V gene data show CDR1 as SQVTM and CDR2 as ANQGSEA. The CDR3 spells CSVAPQIGAKNIQYF. In DNA, the CDR3 is TGCAGCGTTGCCCCCCAGATCGGGGCCAAAAACATTCAGTACTTC.